The next 28 T cell receptor beta chains were all read from a single sample in a study of shared clonotypes between healthy human individuals. The naive CD8 subset, CD45RO-negative cells positively selected for CCR7, excluded terminally differentiated effector memory CD45RA+ cells. Profiling relied on immunoSEQ multiplex PCR, and the TCRdb table lists in-frame clones only, not all of them. Of around 1,900,000 clones in the sample, just under 95% were seen once. The sequencing input was naive CD8+ T cells from PBMCs. The receptor source for this set is a man between 18 and 29 years old in good health. Some clones in this sample may be carry-over from other donors' samples.

The V and J genes are TRBV6-5 and TRBJ2-7, with 7 bases identical to TRBD2. The length of the CDR3 is 13 residues. Germline V lookup: CDR1 MNHEY, CDR2 SVGAGI. V lost 10 bases to trimming and J lost 6 bases; unmatched junction nucleotides: 12. CDR3 DNA sequence: TGTGCCACCGCCCTGGGGGGGAAGACCGAGCAGTACTTC. Residues: CATALGGKTEQYF.

This clone was observed a single time. This rearrangement joins TRBV6-6 to TRBJ2-7; no clear D gene. The CDR3 is 15 amino acids. Deletions cut 2 bases from V and 5 bases from J, with 16 bases between. Germline V CDR1 and CDR2: MNHNY, SVGAGI (reference sequence). The CDR3 region is CASSYGLGSAHEQYF. As DNA, the CDR3 is TGTGCCAGCAGTTACGGTCTGGGATCGGCGCACGAGCAGTACTTC.

This clone was observed once. This chain links TRBV27 with TRBJ2-7; D might be TRBD1 (5 bases). V lost 2 bases and J lost 6, with 20 bases in between. The germline V gene has CDR1 MNHEY and CDR2 SMNVEV (reference sequence). The CDR3 extends over 16 amino acids. The CDR3 DNA follows: TGTGCCAGCAGTTTAGGGGCGCCTACCCGAGGCACCGAGCAGTACTTC. The encoded protein is CASSLGAPTRGTEQYF.

The CDR3 region is CASSFGQGFAYEQYF. DNA of the CDR3: TGTGCCAGCAGTTTCGGACAGGGATTTGCCTACGAGCAGTACTTC. The gene calls are TRBV28 and TRBJ2-7; 8 bases map to TRBD1. The junction had 6 bases not matched to a gene; V was cut back by 3 bases and J by 2 bases. Germline CDR1 reads MDHEN; CDR2 reads SYDVKM. The CDR3 runs 15 residues.

Comments on this clone: One end of the junction varies from germline; a read error may be responsible. J is TRBJ2-7 and V is TRBV20-1; TRBD1 aligns across 7 bases. The V gene's germline CDR1 is DFQATT and CDR2 SNEGSKA (reference sequence). The CDR3 is made up of 10 amino acids. The CDR3 loop is CSAREGQDSF. The CDR3 DNA reads as TGCAGTGCACGTGAAGGACAGGACTCGTTC.

The genes are TRBV7-9 and TRBJ2-5; no firm D call. Germline V lookup: CDR1 SEHNR, CDR2 FQNEAQ (reference sequence). The CDR3 consists of 11 residues. V was shortened by 5 bases and J by 5 bases, with 6 bases between the two germline ends. The CDR3 coding sequence is TGTGCCAGCAGCCAACCGGAGACCCAGTACTTC. It encodes CASSQPETQYF.

The CDR3 region has the DNA TGTGCCAGCAGTGAATCTTTAGGAATTAATGAAAAACTGTTTTTT. This translates into CASSESLGINEKLFF. This sequence joins TRBV2 and TRBJ1-4; D is uncertain. Trimming took 2 bases from V and 4 from J, leaving 11 bases between them. CDR1 and CDR2 (germline): SNHLY, FYNNEI. The CDR3 spans 15 residues.

This clone was counted a few times. This may stem from a read error, because a much larger clone lies one nucleotide away. Other DNA sequences in this sample translate to the same CDR3. The chain is built from TRBV5-4 and TRBJ1-1; D gene uncertain. The V gene's germline CDR1 is SGHNT and CDR2 YYREEE (reference sequence). The CDR3 has 12 residues. Trimming took off 0 bases at V and 4 bases at J, with 4 bases between the two ends. The CDR3 nucleotides read TGTGCCAGCAGCTTGGGGGTCACTGAAGCTTTCTTT. Translated: CASSLGVTEAFF.

The CDR3 region has the DNA TGTGCCAGCAGTGCTCCGAACACTGAAGCTTTCTTT. This sequence encodes CASSAPNTEAFF. The chain joins TRBV2 to TRBJ1-1, with D unresolved. V was pared by 4 bases and J by 1 base, with 4 bases between. The CDR3 loop spans 12 amino acids. The germline V gene has CDR1 SNHLY and CDR2 FYNNEI.

The genes are TRBV7-9 and TRBJ1-4; weak D call: TRBD1 (6 bases). The CDR3 runs to 16 residues. V was trimmed by 0 bases and J by 7 bases, leaving 15 bases between them. Germline lookup yields CDR1 SEHNR and CDR2 FQNEAQ (reference sequence). Here the CDR3 reads CASSLAAAGGGEKLFF. The CDR3 nucleotides read TGTGCCAGCAGCTTAGCGGCCGCGGGGGGCGGTGAAAAACTGTTTTTT.

CDR3 sequence (DNA): TGCGCCAGCAGCCAAGATATCCAGGCCGGCTCTAGCACAGATACGCAGTATTTT. It codes for CASSQDIQAGSSTDTQYF. The V gene is TRBV4-1, the J gene TRBJ2-3; D gene uncertain. CDR1 and CDR2 from the germline V gene are MGHRA and YSYEKL. This CDR3 spans 18 amino acids. Trimming shortened V by 0 bases and J by 0 bases, and 16 bases separated the two germline ends.

A remark on this clone: The same CDR3 can be traced to other DNA sequences in this sample. V and J are TRBV28 and TRBJ2-3, with TRBD2 matching 7 bases. With 3 bases clipped from V and 3 bases from J, the junction kept 6 bases outside the gene matches. The CDR3 length is 15 residues. Germline CDR1 is MDHEN and CDR2 is SYDVKM. The CDR3 here is CASSLLGEGTDTQYF. The CDR3 coding sequence is TGTGCCAGCAGTTTGCTAGGGGAGGGAACAGATACGCAGTATTTT.

The V gene is TRBV10-1, the J gene TRBJ2-2; D possibly corresponds to TRBD2 (6 bases). The CDR3 has 15 residues. The germline V and J ends were trimmed by 0 bases and 8 bases, with 13 bases remaining between them. Germline V gives CDR1 WNHNN, CDR2 SYGVQD (reference sequence). CDR3 residues: CASSESQAGTGELFF. The DNA of the CDR3 is TGCGCCAGCAGTGAGTCACAGGCCGGGACTGGGGAGCTGTTTTTT.

V is TRBV27 and J is TRBJ1-5; D may be TRBD1 (5 bases). The V and J ends lost 5 bases and 0 bases respectively, with 11 bases between them. CDR1 is MNHEY and CDR2 is SMNVEV in the germline V gene (reference sequence). The CDR3 is 15 residues long. The CDR3 DNA reads as TGTGCCAGCAGTGTAGGGACGGTTAGCAATCAGCCCCAGCATTTT. The encoded protein is CASSVGTVSNQPQHF.

This clone appeared once. This chain uses TRBV27 with TRBJ2-2, with D unclear. The germline CDR1 and CDR2 sequences are MNHEY and SMNVEV (reference sequence). The V and J ends lost 2 bases and 1 base respectively, with 23 bases between them. The CDR3 length is 20 residues. The CDR3 region is CASSLRQHAYILKNTGELFF. Here the CDR3 DNA reads TGTGCCAGCAGTTTAAGGCAGCACGCCTACATACTCAAGAACACCGGGGAGCTGTTTTTT.

This clone has only a few counts. The chain uses TRBV25-1 and TRBJ1-1; D gene uncertain. V dropped 3 bases and J dropped 2 bases, with 10 bases sitting between them. Looked up from germline, CDR1 is MGHDK and CDR2 is SYGVNS. CDR3 length equals 14 residues. CDR3 nucleotide sequence: TGTGCCAGCAGTGAGGGTAGTTTCAACACTGAAGCTTTCTTT. This gives the protein CASSEGSFNTEAFF.

The chain recombines TRBV5-1 with TRBJ2-7; possibly TRBD2 for D (7 bases). Per the germline V gene, CDR1 is SGHRS and CDR2 is YFSETQ. Deletions cut 0 bases from V and 4 bases from J, with 14 bases between. There are 15 residues in the CDR3. CDR3 residues: CASSLGRGAGYEQYF. The CDR3 region has the DNA TGCGCCAGCAGCTTGGGACGGGGGGCGGGTTACGAGCAGTACTTC.

CDR3 residues: CASSQTSEYNEQFF. In DNA, the CDR3 is TGTGCCAGCAGCCAGACTAGCGAATACAATGAGCAGTTCTTC. V and J are TRBV7-9 and TRBJ2-1; 8 bases match TRBD2. Germline V lookup: CDR1 SEHNR, CDR2 FQNEAQ (reference sequence). V was pared by 5 bases and J by 4 bases, with 4 bases of the junction left unmatched. CDR3 length equals 14 residues. The whole variable domain, remainder taken from reference TRBV7-9 and TRBJ2-1, is DTGVSQNPRHKITKRGQNVTFRCDPISEHNRLYWYRQTLGQGPEFLTYFQNEAQLEKSRLLSDRFSAERPKGSFSTLEIQRTEQGDSAMYLCASSQTSEYNEQFFGPGTRLTVL.

This clone was seen just once. The same CDR3 arises from other DNA sequences in this sample as well. V and J are TRBV7-3 and TRBJ2-1; 11 bases are shared with TRBD2. J was trimmed by 4 bases and V by 4 bases; bases with no gene match: 3. Looked up from germline, CDR1 is SGHTA and CDR2 is FQGTGA. The CDR3 has 15 amino acids. CDR3 residues: CASSSGLAVYNEQFF. CDR3 nucleotides: TGTGCCAGCAGCTCGGGACTAGCGGTTTACAATGAGCAGTTCTTC.

V gene TRBV5-5 combines with J gene TRBJ2-7; D remains unclear. Trimming shortened V by 4 bases and J by 0 bases, and 14 bases separated the two germline ends. Germline loops: CDR1 SGHKS, CDR2 YYEKEE (reference sequence). The CDR3 is 15 amino acids. Here the CDR3 DNA reads TGTGCCAGCAGCCCTCGAACAGCCAGCTCCTACGAGCAGTACTTC. This sequence encodes CASSPRTASSYEQYF.

As DNA, the CDR3 is TGTGCCAGCAGCTTAGGGGCAGAAGGGGAGCTGTTTTTT. Translated, it gives CASSLGAEGELFF. This chain connects TRBV11-2 to TRBJ2-2; D uncertain. The CDR3 is 13 residues long. The germline V and J ends were trimmed by 1 base and 8 bases, with 8 bases remaining between them. Germline values: CDR1 SGHAT, CDR2 FQNNGV. Complete variable domain (other parts from reference TRBV11-2 and TRBJ2-2): EAGVAQSPRYKIIEKRQSVAFWCNPISGHATLYWYQQILGQGPKLLIQFQNNGVVDDSQLPKDRFSAERLKGVDSTLKIQPAKLEDSAVYLCASSLGAEGELFFGEGSRLTVL.

CDR3 DNA sequence: TGCGCCAGCACCCCGTCCGTCGACAGGGGGATTAGAGCGAACACTGAAGCTTTCTTT. It yields the protein CASTPSVDRGIRANTEAFF. The chain joins TRBV5-1 to TRBJ1-1, with 9 bases that match TRBD1. Germline-derived CDR1 and CDR2 are SGHRS and YFSETQ. Trimming cost V 6 bases and J 1 base; bases outside gene matches: 19. The CDR3 is 19 amino acids. Combining the CDR3 with reference TRBV5-1 and TRBJ1-1 gives the whole variable domain KAGVTQTPRYLIKTRGQQVTLSCSPISGHRSVSWYQQTPGQGLQFLFEYFSETQRNKGNFPGRFSGRQFSNSRSEMNVSTLELGDSALYLCASTPSVDRGIRANTEAFFGQGTRLTVV.

This chain links TRBV2 with TRBJ2-3, with D uncertain. The CDR3 length is 14 residues. Trimming took off 8 bases at V and 1 base at J, with 13 bases between the two ends. Germline V gene lookup returns CDR1 SNHLY and CDR2 FYNNEI. CDR3 protein: CASYDPRGTDTQYF. CDR3 DNA sequence: TGTGCCAGCTACGATCCTAGAGGCACAGATACGCAGTATTTT.

This chain uses TRBV27 with TRBJ2-2; D is possibly TRBD1 or TRBD2 (5 bases each). The CDR3 spans 16 residues. In germline, CDR1 is MNHEY, CDR2 SMNVEV (reference sequence). Trimming removed 2 bases from V and 4 bases from J, with 14 bases in between. CDR3 sequence reads: CASSLLWGYGTGELFF. The DNA for the CDR3 is TGTGCCAGCAGTTTACTTTGGGGGTACGGCACCGGGGAGCTGTTTTTT.

In the case of this clone: Other DNA sequences within the sample encode an identical CDR3. The chain combines TRBV27 with TRBJ1-1, with no clear D. This CDR3 spans 14 amino acids. Germline V lookup: CDR1 MNHEY, CDR2 SMNVEV (reference sequence). Trimming shortened V by 2 bases and J by 5 bases, and 12 bases separated the two germline ends. CDR3 in DNA: TGTGCCAGCAGTTTACCCGGGGTGGGAACTGAAGCTTTCTTT. Translation: CASSLPGVGTEAFF.

The chain combines TRBV19 with TRBJ2-7; 13 bases agree with TRBD2. This CDR3 contains 16 residues. V shed 5 bases and J 3 bases; nucleotides not matched to a gene: 7. Germline CDR1 reads LNHDA; CDR2 reads SQIVND (reference sequence). This CDR3 is CASSARLAGGNYEQYF. CDR3 sequence (DNA): TGTGCCAGTAGTGCCAGACTAGCGGGAGGAAACTACGAGCAGTACTTC.

The chain joins TRBV27 to TRBJ2-3, with 9 bases fitting TRBD1. Germline lookup yields CDR1 MNHEY and CDR2 SMNVEV (reference sequence). The junction had 12 bases not matched to a gene; V was cut back by 5 bases and J by 0 bases. CDR3 length: 18 residues. CDR3 in amino acids: CASSLRDRVIFSTDTQYF. CDR3 DNA sequence: TGTGCCAGCAGTCTCCGGGACAGGGTGATTTTCAGCACAGATACGCAGTATTTT.

The chain recombines TRBV19 with TRBJ2-1; 11 positions match TRBD1. The CDR3 spans 15 residues. V was pared by 5 bases and J by 8 bases, with 8 bases of the junction left unmatched. The germline CDR1 and CDR2 sequences are LNHDA and SQIVND (reference sequence). Here the CDR3 DNA reads TGTGCCAGTAGTGAAGGACAGGGGGCGGCGGATGAGCAGTTCTTC. Residues: CASSEGQGAADEQFF.